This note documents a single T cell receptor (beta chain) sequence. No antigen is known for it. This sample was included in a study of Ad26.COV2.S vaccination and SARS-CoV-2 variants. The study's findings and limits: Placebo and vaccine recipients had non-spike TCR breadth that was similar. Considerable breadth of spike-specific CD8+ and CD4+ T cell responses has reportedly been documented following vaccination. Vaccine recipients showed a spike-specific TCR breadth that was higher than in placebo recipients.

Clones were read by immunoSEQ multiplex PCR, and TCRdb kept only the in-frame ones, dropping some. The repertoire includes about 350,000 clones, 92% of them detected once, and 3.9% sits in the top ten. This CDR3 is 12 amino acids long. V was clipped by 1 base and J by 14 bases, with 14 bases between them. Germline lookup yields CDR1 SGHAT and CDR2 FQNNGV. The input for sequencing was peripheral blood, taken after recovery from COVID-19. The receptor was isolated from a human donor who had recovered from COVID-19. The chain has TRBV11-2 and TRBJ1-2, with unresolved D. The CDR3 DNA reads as TGTGCCAGCAGCTTAGGCGGACGGTCCCTGACCTTC. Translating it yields CASSLGGRSLTF.